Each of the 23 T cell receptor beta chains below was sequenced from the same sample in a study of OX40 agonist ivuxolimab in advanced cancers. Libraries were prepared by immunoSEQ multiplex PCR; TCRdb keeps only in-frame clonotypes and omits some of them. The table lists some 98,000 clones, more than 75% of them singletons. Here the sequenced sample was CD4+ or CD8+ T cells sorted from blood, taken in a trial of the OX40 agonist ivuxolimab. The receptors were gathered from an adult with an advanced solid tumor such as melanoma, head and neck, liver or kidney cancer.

CDR3 region: CAWSPDGISGRNTIYF. CDR3 DNA: TGTGCCTGGAGCCCCGACGGAATTTCTGGGAGGAACACCATATATTTT. The chain combines TRBV30 with TRBJ1-3, with D unresolved. The V and J ends lost 3 bases and 7 bases respectively, with 22 bases between them. The germline gives CDR1 GTSNPN, CDR2 SVGIG (reference sequence). CDR3 length equals 16 residues.

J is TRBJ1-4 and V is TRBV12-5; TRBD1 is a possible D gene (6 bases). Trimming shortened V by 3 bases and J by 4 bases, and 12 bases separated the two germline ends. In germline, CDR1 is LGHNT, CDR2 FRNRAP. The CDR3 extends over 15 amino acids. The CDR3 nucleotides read TGTGCTAGTGGTTTTCTCAGGGGCAGTAATGAAAAACTGTTTTTT. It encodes CASGFLRGSNEKLFF.

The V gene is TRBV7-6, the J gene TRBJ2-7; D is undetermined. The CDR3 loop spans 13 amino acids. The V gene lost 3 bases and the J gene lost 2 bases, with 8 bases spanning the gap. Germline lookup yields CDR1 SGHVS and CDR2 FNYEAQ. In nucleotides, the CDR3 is TGTGCCAGCAGCTTTTTGGCCCCCTACGAGCAGTACTTC. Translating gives CASSFLAPYEQYF.

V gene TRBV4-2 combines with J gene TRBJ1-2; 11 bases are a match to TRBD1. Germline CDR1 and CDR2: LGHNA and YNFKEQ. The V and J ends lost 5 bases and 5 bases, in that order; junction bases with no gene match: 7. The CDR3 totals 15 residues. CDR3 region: CASSERTGGVYGYTF. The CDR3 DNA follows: TGTGCCAGCAGCGAACGGACAGGGGGCGTTTATGGCTACACCTTC.

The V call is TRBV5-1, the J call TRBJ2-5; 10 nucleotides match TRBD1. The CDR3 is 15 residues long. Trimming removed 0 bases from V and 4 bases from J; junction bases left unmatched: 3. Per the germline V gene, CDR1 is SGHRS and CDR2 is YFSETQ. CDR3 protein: CASSLEGTGAETQYF. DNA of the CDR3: TGCGCCAGCAGCTTGGAAGGGACAGGGGCAGAGACCCAGTACTTC. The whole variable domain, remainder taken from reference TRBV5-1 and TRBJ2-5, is KAGVTQTPRYLIKTRGQQVTLSCSPISGHRSVSWYQQTPGQGLQFLFEYFSETQRNKGNFPGRFSGRQFSNSRSEMNVSTLELGDSALYLCASSLEGTGAETQYFGPGTRLLVL.

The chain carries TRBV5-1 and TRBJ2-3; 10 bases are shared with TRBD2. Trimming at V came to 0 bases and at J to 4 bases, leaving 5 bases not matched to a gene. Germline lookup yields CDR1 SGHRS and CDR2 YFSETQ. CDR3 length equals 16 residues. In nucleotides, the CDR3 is TGCGCCAGCAGCTTGGACCCAAGCGGGGGGGCAGATACGCAGTATTTT. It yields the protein CASSLDPSGGADTQYF.

The chain's CDR3 is CASSYPRESGELFF. CDR3 DNA: TGCGCCAGCAGCTACCCAAGAGAATCCGGGGAGCTGTTTTTT. The rearrangement links TRBV5-1 to TRBJ2-2; D gene unclear. The CDR3 loop spans 14 amino acids. Deletions cut 3 bases from V and 6 bases from J, with 12 bases between. From germline, CDR1 is SGHRS and CDR2 YFSETQ. The whole variable domain, remainder taken from reference TRBV5-1 and TRBJ2-2, is KAGVTQTPRYLIKTRGQQVTLSCSPISGHRSVSWYQQTPGQGLQFLFEYFSETQRNKGNFPGRFSGRQFSNSRSEMNVSTLELGDSALYLCASSYPRESGELFFGEGSRLTVL.

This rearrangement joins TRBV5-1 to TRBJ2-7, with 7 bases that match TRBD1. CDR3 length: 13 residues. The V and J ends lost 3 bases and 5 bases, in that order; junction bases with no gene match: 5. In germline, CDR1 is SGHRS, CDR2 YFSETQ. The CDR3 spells CASSSQDRDEQYF. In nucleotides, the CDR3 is TGCGCCAGCAGCTCCCAAGACAGGGACGAGCAGTACTTC. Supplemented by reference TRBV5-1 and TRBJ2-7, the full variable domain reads KAGVTQTPRYLIKTRGQQVTLSCSPISGHRSVSWYQQTPGQGLQFLFEYFSETQRNKGNFPGRFSGRQFSNSRSEMNVSTLELGDSALYLCASSSQDRDEQYFGPGTRLTVT.

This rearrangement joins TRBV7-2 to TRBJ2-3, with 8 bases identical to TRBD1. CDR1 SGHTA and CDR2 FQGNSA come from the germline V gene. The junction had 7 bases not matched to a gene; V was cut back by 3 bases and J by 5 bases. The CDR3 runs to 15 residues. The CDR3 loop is CASSLGQGAGDTQYF. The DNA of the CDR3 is TGTGCCAGCAGCTTGGGGCAGGGGGCAGGAGATACGCAGTATTTT.

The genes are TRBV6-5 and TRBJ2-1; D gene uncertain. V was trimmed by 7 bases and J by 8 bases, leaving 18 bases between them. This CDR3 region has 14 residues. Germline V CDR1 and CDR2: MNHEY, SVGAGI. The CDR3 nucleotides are TGTGCCAGCACCACTGGTCAGTTTTCGGATGAGCAGTTCTTC. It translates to CASTTGQFSDEQFF.

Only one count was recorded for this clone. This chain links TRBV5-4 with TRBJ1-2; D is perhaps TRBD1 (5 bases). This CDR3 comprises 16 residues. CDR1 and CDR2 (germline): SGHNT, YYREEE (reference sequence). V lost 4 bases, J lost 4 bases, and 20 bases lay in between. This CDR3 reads CASSPPGLGFGYGYTF. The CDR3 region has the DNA TGTGCCAGCAGCCCCCCGGGGCTTGGGTTTGGCTATGGCTACACCTTC.

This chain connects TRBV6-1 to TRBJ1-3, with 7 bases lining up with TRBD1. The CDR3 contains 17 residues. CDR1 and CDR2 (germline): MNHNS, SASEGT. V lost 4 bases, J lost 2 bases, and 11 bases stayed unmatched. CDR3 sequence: CASSATSGGMAGNTIYF. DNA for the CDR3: TGTGCCAGCAGTGCCACATCAGGGGGGATGGCTGGAAACACCATATATTTT.

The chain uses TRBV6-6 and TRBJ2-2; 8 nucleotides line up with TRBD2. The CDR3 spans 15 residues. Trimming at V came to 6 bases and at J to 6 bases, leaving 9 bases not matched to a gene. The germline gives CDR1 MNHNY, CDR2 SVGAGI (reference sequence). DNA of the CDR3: TGTGCCAGCAGGGCGCGGGGAGCGGGGGCCGGGGAGCTGTTTTTT. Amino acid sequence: CASRARGAGAGELFF.

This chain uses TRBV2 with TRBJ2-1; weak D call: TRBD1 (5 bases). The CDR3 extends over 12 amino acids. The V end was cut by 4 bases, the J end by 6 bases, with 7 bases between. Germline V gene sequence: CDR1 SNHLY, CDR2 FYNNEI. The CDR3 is CASSGQTNEQFF. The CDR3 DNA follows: TGTGCCAGCAGTGGACAGACCAATGAGCAGTTCTTC. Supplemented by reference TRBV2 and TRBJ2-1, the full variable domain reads EPEVTQTPSHQVTQMGQEVILRCVPISNHLYFYWYRQILGQKVEFLVSFYNNEISEKSEIFDDQFSVERPDGSNFTLKIRSTKLEDSAMYFCASSGQTNEQFFGPGTRLTVL.

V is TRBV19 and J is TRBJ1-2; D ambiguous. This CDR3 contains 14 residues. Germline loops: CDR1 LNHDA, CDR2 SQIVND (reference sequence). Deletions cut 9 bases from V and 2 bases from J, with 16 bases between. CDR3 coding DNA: TGTGCCAGCCCTCTGGCCCCGGACAACTATGGCTACACCTTC. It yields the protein CASPLAPDNYGYTF.

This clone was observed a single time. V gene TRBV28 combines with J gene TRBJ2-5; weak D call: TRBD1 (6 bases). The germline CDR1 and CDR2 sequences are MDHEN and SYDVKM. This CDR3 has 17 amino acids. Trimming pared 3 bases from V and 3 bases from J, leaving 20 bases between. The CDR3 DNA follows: TGTGCCAGCAGTTTTAGTGTGTCGGGGCGACAGGAAGAGACCCAGTACTTC. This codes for CASSFSVSGRQEETQYF.

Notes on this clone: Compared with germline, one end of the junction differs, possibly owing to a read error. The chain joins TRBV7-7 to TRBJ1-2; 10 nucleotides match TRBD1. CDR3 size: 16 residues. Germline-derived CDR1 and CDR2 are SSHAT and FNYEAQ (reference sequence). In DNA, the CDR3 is TGTGCTAGCAGCCCGTTGGGAGGGACAGGGGCCTATGGCTACACCTTC. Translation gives CASSPLGGTGAYGYTF.

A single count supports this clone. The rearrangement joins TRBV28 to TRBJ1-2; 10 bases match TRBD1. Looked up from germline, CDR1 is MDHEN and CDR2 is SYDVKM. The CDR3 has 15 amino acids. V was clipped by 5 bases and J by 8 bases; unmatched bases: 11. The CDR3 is CASSPFRQGARGYTF. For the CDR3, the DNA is TGTGCCAGCAGTCCGTTTAGACAGGGGGCTCGGGGCTACACCTTC.

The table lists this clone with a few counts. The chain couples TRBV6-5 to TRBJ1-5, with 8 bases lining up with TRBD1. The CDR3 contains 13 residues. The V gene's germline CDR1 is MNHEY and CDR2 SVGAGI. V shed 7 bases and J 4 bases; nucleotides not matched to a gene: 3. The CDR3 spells CASTRGLNQPQHF. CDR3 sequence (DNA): TGTGCCAGCACCAGGGGGCTAAATCAGCCCCAGCATTTT.

The CDR3 DNA reads as TGTGCCAGCAGTTTGGGAAGGGGGCGGCAAGAGACCCAGTACTTC. Encoded protein: CASSLGRGRQETQYF. The J gene is TRBJ2-5, the V gene TRBV27; 7 bases are shared with TRBD1. The CDR3 runs to 15 residues. CDR1 and CDR2 (germline): MNHEY, SMNVEV (reference sequence). After removal of 3 bases from V and 2 bases from J, the junction contained 6 bases not matched to a gene.

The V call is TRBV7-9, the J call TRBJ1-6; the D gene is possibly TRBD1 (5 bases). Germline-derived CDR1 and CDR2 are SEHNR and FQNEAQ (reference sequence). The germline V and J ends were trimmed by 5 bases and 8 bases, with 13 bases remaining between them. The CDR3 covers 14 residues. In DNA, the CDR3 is TGTGCCAGCAGCGCCAGCGGAGGGGATTCACCCCTCCACTTT. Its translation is CASSASGGDSPLHF. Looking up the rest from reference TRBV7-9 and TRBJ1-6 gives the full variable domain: DTGVSQNPRHKITKRGQNVTFRCDPISEHNRLYWYRQTLGQGPEFLTYFQNEAQLEKSRLLSDRFSAERPKGSFSTLEIQRTEQGDSAMYLCASSASGGDSPLHFGNGTRLTVT.

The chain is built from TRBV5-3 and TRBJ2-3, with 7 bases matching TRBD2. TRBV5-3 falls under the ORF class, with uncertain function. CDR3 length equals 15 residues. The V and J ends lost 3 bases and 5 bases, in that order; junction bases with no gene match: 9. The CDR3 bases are TGTGCCAGAAGCTCGTCCGGGGGGTTTGGAGATACGCAGTATTTT. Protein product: CARSSSGGFGDTQYF.

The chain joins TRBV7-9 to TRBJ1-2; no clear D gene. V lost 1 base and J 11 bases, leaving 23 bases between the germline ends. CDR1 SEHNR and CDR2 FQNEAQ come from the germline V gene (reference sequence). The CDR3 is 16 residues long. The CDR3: CASSLVMTERANRYTF. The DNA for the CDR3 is TGTGCCAGCAGCTTAGTTATGACGGAGAGGGCCAATAGATACACCTTC.